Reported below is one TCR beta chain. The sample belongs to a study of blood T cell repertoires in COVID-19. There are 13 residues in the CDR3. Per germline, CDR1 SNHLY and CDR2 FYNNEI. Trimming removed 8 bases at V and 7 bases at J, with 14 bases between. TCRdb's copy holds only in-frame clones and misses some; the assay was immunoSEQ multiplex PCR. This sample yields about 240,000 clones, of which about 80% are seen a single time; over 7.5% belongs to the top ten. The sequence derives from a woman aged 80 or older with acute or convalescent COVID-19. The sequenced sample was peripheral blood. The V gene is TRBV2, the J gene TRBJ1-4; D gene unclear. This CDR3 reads CASGGEKLEKLFF. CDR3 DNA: TGTGCCAGCGGCGGGGAAAAACTTGAAAAACTGTTTTTT. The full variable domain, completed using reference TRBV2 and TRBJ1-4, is EPEVTQTPSHQVTQMGQEVILRCVPISNHLYFYWYRQILGQKVEFLVSFYNNEISEKSEIFDDQFSVERPDGSNFTLKIRSTKLEDSAMYFCASGGEKLEKLFFGSGTQLSVL.